The T cell receptor beta chain described here comes from a study of T cells expressing NK-cell markers. Study conclusions and caveats: Whether expanded NKG2C+ T cell clones were HCMV specific stayed uncertain.

Germline V lookup: CDR1 SGHVS, CDR2 FQNEAQ. The length of the CDR3 is 14 residues. A note on this clonotype: Its antigen is not identified.

Synthesis of TCR beta cDNA relied on 5'RACE template switching carrying UMIs. Using the 5' RACE reads, TCRdb records one entry per CDR3 protein without DNA. The sample totals about 390,000 distinct CDR3 sequences; its top ten clones hold about 10%. This receptor was obtained from a woman aged 50 to 60 in good health. Sequenced: blood T cells: a sorted CD56 or NKG2C T cell subset, CD4+ or CD8+ T cells, or bulk PBMC T cells (not recorded which). V gene TRBV7-8 combines with J gene TRBJ2-2. The CDR3 sequence: CASSPNSNTGELFF.